This T cell receptor (beta chain) was captured in a study of technical replicates of blood from a handful of donors. V dropped 5 bases and J dropped 1 base, with 6 bases sitting between them. The germline gives CDR1 SGHNT, CDR2 YYREEE (reference sequence). The CDR3 contains 12 residues. Some clones are missing from TCRdb's copy, which holds only in-frame ones; the method was immunoSEQ multiplex PCR. The data contain almost 70,000 clones, almost 95% of them singletons. The sequence was collected from a human donor in good health. This chain connects TRBV5-4 to TRBJ1-1; no clear D gene. The sample taken for sequencing was T cells isolated from PBMCs. This chain's CDR3 is CASSSRNTEAFF. DNA for the CDR3: TGTGCCAGCAGTAGCAGGAACACTGAAGCTTTCTTT.